These 30 T cell receptor beta chains share one sample of origin, sequenced in a study of blood T cell repertoires in COVID-19. Data came from immunoSEQ multiplex PCR; TCRdb stores just in-frame clones and leaves some out. The table shows about 83,000 clones, with about 88% occurring only once. Material for sequencing was peripheral blood. The receptors originated from a woman of 80 years or more with active or convalescent COVID-19.

The chain employs TRBV29-1 and TRBJ1-2; 9 nucleotides align to TRBD1. This CDR3 spans 15 amino acids. V gave up 0 bases and J gave up 3 bases; unmatched junction bases: 5. Germline V gene sequence: CDR1 SQVTM, CDR2 ANQGSEA. CDR3 nucleotide sequence: TGCAGCGTTGAAGATTACACAGGGGGCCACTATGGCTACACCTTC. Its translation: CSVEDYTGGHYGYTF.

V and J are TRBV5-4 and TRBJ2-5; maybe TRBD1 (6 bases). Germline V gene sequence: CDR1 SGHNT, CDR2 YYREEE (reference sequence). Trimming took off 5 bases at V and 3 bases at J, with 11 bases between the two ends. CDR3 size: 13 residues. In DNA, the CDR3 is TGTGCCAGCAGTCAGCACAGGGAAGAGACCCAGTACTTC. It specifies CASSQHREETQYF.

V and J are TRBV6-5 and TRBJ1-2, with 7 bases fitting TRBD1. Trimming cost V 1 base and J 6 bases; bases outside gene matches: 8. From germline, CDR1 is MNHEY and CDR2 SVGAGI. This CDR3 has 15 amino acids. The CDR3 DNA follows: TGTGCCAGCAGTTACTTTGGGACAGTAAAGAATGGCTACACCTTC. Translated: CASSYFGTVKNGYTF.

This chain joins TRBV5-6 and TRBJ1-1; 9 nucleotides match TRBD1. CDR3 length: 15 residues. Losses at the gene ends were 3 bases for V and 4 bases for J; bases not matched to a gene: 7. Looked up from germline, CDR1 is SGHDT and CDR2 is YYEEEE. CDR3 DNA sequence: TGTGCCAGCAGCTCCGTGGGGACAGGGTCCACTGAAGCTTTCTTT. Translated: CASSSVGTGSTEAFF.

This clone appeared a single time. V and J are TRBV4-2 and TRBJ2-7, with D perhaps matching TRBD2 (5 bases). The germline CDR1 and CDR2 sequences are LGHNA and YNFKEQ. Trimming took off 0 bases at V and 3 bases at J, with 12 bases between the two ends. The CDR3 loop spans 15 amino acids. The CDR3 DNA follows: TGTGCCAGCAGCCAAGAGGAGGCAGCAGGCTACGAGCAGTACTTC. Protein product: CASSQEEAAGYEQYF.

The chain recombines TRBV4-1 with TRBJ1-5; TRBD1 aligns across 8 bases. CDR3 length: 15 residues. Germline loops: CDR1 MGHRA, CDR2 YSYEKL. J was trimmed by 3 bases and V by 2 bases; bases with no gene match: 3. This chain's CDR3 is CASSQTDRDNQPQHF. The CDR3 nucleotides are TGCGCCAGCAGCCAAACGGACAGGGACAATCAGCCCCAGCATTTT.

This CDR3 reads CATSDSHRTSNTGELFF. In nucleotides, the CDR3 is TGTGCCACCAGTGATTCACACAGGACCTCGAACACCGGGGAGCTGTTTTTT. J is TRBJ2-2 and V is TRBV24-1, with D possibly TRBD1 on 5 matching bases. The CDR3 covers 17 residues. The V end was cut by 2 bases, the J end by 0 bases, with 12 bases between. The germline gives CDR1 KGHDR, CDR2 SFDVKD.

The J gene is TRBJ2-7, the V gene TRBV28; weak D call: TRBD1 (5 bases). V lost 6 bases and J lost 6, with 18 bases in between. There are 14 residues in the CDR3. CDR1 is MDHEN, CDR2 SYDVKM, per germline. The CDR3 loop is CASSLGADQREQYF. CDR3 sequence (DNA): TGTGCCAGCAGCCTTGGGGCGGACCAACGCGAGCAGTACTTC.

The chain couples TRBV19 to TRBJ2-6; D is undetermined. Germline assignment: CDR1 LNHDA and CDR2 SQIVND (reference sequence). The V end was cut by 3 bases, the J end by 0 bases, with 15 bases between. The CDR3 is made up of 18 amino acids. Written as DNA, the CDR3 is TGTGCCAGTAGTATCCGCCAGGCCTCGGTCTCTGGGGCCAACGTCCTGACTTTC. Translation gives CASSIRQASVSGANVLTF.

The genes are TRBV28 and TRBJ1-2, with TRBD1 identical over 7 bases. Germline lookup yields CDR1 MDHEN and CDR2 SYDVKM. V was clipped by 5 bases and J by 5 bases; unmatched bases: 2. The CDR3 length is 12 residues. The DNA of the CDR3 is TGTGCCAGCAGTCCACAGGGGTATGGCTACACCTTC. Protein product: CASSPQGYGYTF.

This chain links TRBV28 with TRBJ1-6; 8 bases fit TRBD1. CDR3 size: 15 residues. CDR1 and CDR2 from the germline V gene are MDHEN and SYDVKM. Trimming at V came to 2 bases and at J to 8 bases, leaving 5 bases not matched to a gene. The CDR3 DNA reads TGTGCCAGCAGTTTAACAGGGGGTTTGGATTCACCCCTCCACTTT. This codes for CASSLTGGLDSPLHF.

The chain joins TRBV30 to TRBJ2-2, with D maybe TRBD1 (5 bases). The CDR3 loop spans 14 amino acids. CDR1 GTSNPN and CDR2 SVGIG come from the germline V gene (reference sequence). The V gene lost 8 bases and the J gene lost 0 bases, with 13 bases spanning the gap. The CDR3 protein is CALITGTNTGELFF. CDR3 in DNA: TGTGCCCTGATAACAGGCACGAACACCGGGGAGCTGTTTTTT.

The chain carries TRBV28 and TRBJ1-5, with 7 bases identical to TRBD1. There are 15 residues in the CDR3. V was clipped by 3 bases and J by 4 bases; unmatched bases: 6. From germline, CDR1 is MDHEN and CDR2 SYDVKM. The CDR3 is CASSFRDRVNQPQHF. The CDR3 nucleotides read TGTGCCAGCAGTTTCAGGGACAGAGTTAATCAGCCCCAGCATTTT. Full variable domain (rest looked up from reference TRBV28 and TRBJ1-5): DVKVTQSSRYLVKRTGEKVFLECVQDMDHENMFWYRQDPGLGLRLIYFSYDVKMKEKGDIPEGYSVSREKKERFSLILESASTNQTSMYLCASSFRDRVNQPQHFGDGTRLSIL.

The rearrangement joins TRBV10-3 to TRBJ2-1, with TRBD1 matching 9 bases. With 4 bases clipped from V and 8 bases from J, the junction kept 9 bases outside the gene matches. Germline V gene data show CDR1 as ENHRY and CDR2 as SYGVKD. CDR3 length equals 15 residues. Here the CDR3 DNA reads TGTGCCATCAGTGTGAAGGGGACAGGGCAGGATGAGCAGTTCTTC. Amino acid sequence: CAISVKGTGQDEQFF.

The V gene is TRBV4-3, the J gene TRBJ2-7; 7 bases agree with TRBD1. V lost 0 bases and J lost 6; bases outside the gene matches: 8. The CDR3 sequence is 15 residues long. Per the germline V gene, CDR1 is LGHNA and CDR2 is YSLEER. This CDR3 is CASSQERQGMGEQYF. The CDR3 DNA is TGCGCCAGCAGCCAAGAACGACAGGGCATGGGCGAGCAGTACTTC.

The chain employs TRBV18 and TRBJ2-2; the D gene is possibly TRBD1 (5 bases). Germline values: CDR1 KGHSH, CDR2 LQKENI. V dropped 2 bases and J dropped 0 bases, with 7 bases sitting between them. The CDR3 spans 15 residues. CDR3 loop: CASSPSGSNTGELFF. CDR3 in DNA: TGTGCCAGCTCACCATCAGGGTCGAACACCGGGGAGCTGTTTTTT.

The chain recombines TRBV19 with TRBJ1-1; 7 nucleotides match TRBD1. V gave up 6 bases and J gave up 0 bases; unmatched junction bases: 7. This CDR3 contains 15 residues. CDR1 is LNHDA and CDR2 is SQIVND in the germline V gene (reference sequence). Here the CDR3 DNA reads TGTGCCAGTAGCACAGGGGTTATGATGAACACTGAAGCTTTCTTT. Protein product: CASSTGVMMNTEAFF.

The chain carries TRBV28 and TRBJ1-6; D call uncertain. Trimming left V 2 bases short and J 10 bases short, with 3 bases between. Germline CDR1 and CDR2: MDHEN and SYDVKM. This CDR3 comprises 11 residues. This CDR3 is CASSLSSPLHF. For the CDR3, the DNA is TGTGCCAGCAGTTTAAGCTCACCCCTCCACTTT.

This chain connects TRBV10-3 to TRBJ2-1; TRBD2 matches at 9 bases. V shed 7 bases, J shed 4 bases, and the junction held 8 bases outside the gene matches. The CDR3 runs to 15 residues. The V gene's germline CDR1 is ENHRY and CDR2 SYGVKD. The CDR3 nucleotides read TGTGCCATCACTAGGATAGCGGGAGCGTACAATGAGCAGTTCTTC. Translated: CAITRIAGAYNEQFF.

V gene TRBV5-6 combines with J gene TRBJ2-5; maybe TRBD2 (6 bases). Germline CDR1 SGHDT, CDR2 YYEEEE. V lost 6 bases, J lost 3 bases, and 12 bases lay in between. This CDR3 has 13 amino acids. In DNA, the CDR3 is TGTGCCAGCACCCATCGCGGGGAAGAGACCCAGTACTTC. Amino acid sequence: CASTHRGEETQYF.

This chain joins TRBV19 and TRBJ2-7, with TRBD1 matching over 12 bases. The length of the CDR3 is 15 residues. V gave up 3 bases and J gave up 4 bases; unmatched junction bases: 4. Germline V lookup: CDR1 LNHDA, CDR2 SQIVND (reference sequence). The CDR3 spells CASSMGTGGKYEQYF. The CDR3 nucleotides read TGTGCCAGTAGTATGGGGACAGGGGGCAAATACGAGCAGTACTTC.

The rearrangement links TRBV15 to TRBJ2-5; D gene ambiguous. The CDR3 is made up of 14 amino acids. Germline lookup yields CDR1 LNHNV and CDR2 YYDKDF (reference sequence). V shed 0 bases and J shed 3 bases, with 8 bases lying between them. The CDR3 spells CATSRDLLKETQYF. As DNA, the CDR3 is TGTGCCACCAGCAGAGATCTACTTAAAGAGACCCAGTACTTC.

This clone was found once. This chain connects TRBV5-1 to TRBJ1-2, with 7 bases lining up with TRBD1. CDR1 SGHRS and CDR2 YFSETQ come from the germline V gene. This CDR3 spans 14 amino acids. J was trimmed by 4 bases and V by 4 bases; bases with no gene match: 7. The CDR3 DNA reads TGCGCCAGCAGCACCGGACAGGCCTCCTATGGCTACACCTTC. This translates into CASSTGQASYGYTF.

The chain is built from TRBV28 and TRBJ1-2; TRBD1 might be the D (6 bases). Germline assignment: CDR1 MDHEN and CDR2 SYDVKM. The CDR3 is made up of 16 amino acids. Trimming shortened V by 6 bases and J by 3 bases, and 20 bases separated the two germline ends. The chain's CDR3 is CASSPGWGQEYYGYTF. The CDR3 DNA is TGTGCCAGCAGCCCCGGTTGGGGACAAGAGTACTATGGCTACACCTTC.

This chain joins TRBV7-2 and TRBJ2-7; TRBD1 is a possible D gene (5 bases). The CDR3 is 14 amino acids. With 1 base removed from V and 6 bases from J, the gap between germline ends came to 13 bases. Per germline, CDR1 SGHTA and CDR2 FQGNSA. The CDR3 region has the DNA TGTGCCAGCAGCTTAGGGGGCAGAATAGGCGAGCAGTACTTC. Residues: CASSLGGRIGEQYF. The variable domain in full, completed from reference TRBV7-2 and TRBJ2-7, reads GAGVSQSPSNKVTEKGKDVELRCDPISGHTALYWYRQSLGQGLEFLIYFQGNSAPDKSGLPSDRFSAERTGGSVSTLTIQRTQQEDSAVYLCASSLGGRIGEQYFGPGTRLTVT.

The chain has TRBV11-2 and TRBJ2-7; D is unclear. CDR3 length: 11 amino acids. Germline assignment: CDR1 SGHAT and CDR2 FQNNGV. V gave up 5 bases and J gave up 6 bases, with 8 bases separating them. The CDR3 DNA follows: TGTGCCAGCAGCGGTACGAGCGAGCAGTACTTC. Its protein is CASSGTSEQYF.

This clone was detected once. The V and J genes are TRBV7-2 and TRBJ1-3; TRBD1 matches at 7 bases. V dropped 2 bases and J dropped 0; count of bases not matched to a gene: 7. The CDR3 loop spans 17 amino acids. Per the germline V gene, CDR1 is SGHTA and CDR2 is FQGNSA. The DNA of the CDR3 is TGTGCCAGCAGCTTACTCGGGGGACAGATCTCTGGAAACACCATATATTTT. Protein product: CASSLLGGQISGNTIYF.

This sequence joins TRBV28 and TRBJ2-4, with a tentative D call TRBD2 (6 bases). There are 14 residues in the CDR3. Trimming removed 6 bases from V and 7 bases from J, with 16 bases in between. In germline, CDR1 is MDHEN, CDR2 SYDVKM. CDR3 nucleotide sequence: TGTGCCAGCAGCCTAGCGATAGCGGCCAACATTCAGTACTTC. Encoded protein: CASSLAIAANIQYF.

The rearrangement uses TRBV4-3 and TRBJ1-1, with 8 positions matching TRBD1. The CDR3 length is 16 residues. Trimming cost V 1 base and J 5 bases; bases outside gene matches: 9. CDR1 and CDR2 (germline): LGHNA, YSLEER. CDR3 region: CASSQGERQGKTEAFF. CDR3 sequence (DNA): TGCGCCAGCAGCCAAGGGGAGAGACAGGGGAAAACTGAAGCTTTCTTT.

This clone has a single count. The rearrangement joins TRBV7-2 to TRBJ1-1, with unresolved D. This CDR3 is 13 amino acids long. Germline CDR1 and CDR2: SGHTA and FQGNSA. The V gene lost 6 bases and the J gene lost 1 base, with 9 bases spanning the gap. The CDR3 DNA sequence: TGTGCCAGCAGTTCCGCAGGGAACACTGAAGCTTTCTTT. It specifies CASSSAGNTEAFF. The variable domain in full, with the rest retrieved from reference TRBV7-2 and TRBJ1-1, is GAGVSQSPSNKVTEKGKDVELRCDPISGHTALYWYRQSLGQGLEFLIYFQGNSAPDKSGLPSDRFSAERTGGSVSTLTIQRTQQEDSAVYLCASSSAGNTEAFFGQGTRLTVV.